The sample holds a few counts of the clone carrying this T cell receptor beta chain. Its specificity is not known. The data originate from a study of cytotoxic CD8 clonotypes in ibrutinib-treated CLL. At the level of the study: The subjects consisted of roughly ten relapsed/refractory and around 15 treatment-naive individuals, with approximately 18 IGHV unmutated. Study-wide points: Contraction or stability on treatment characterized the public clonotypes, which were uncommon. Clonality was higher at ibrutinib response and returned toward baseline at progression.

Assay used: immunoSEQ multiplex PCR; TCRdb lists only in-frame clones, some missing. The sample holds under 150,000 clones; more than 75% are singletons and the top ten take about 7.4%. Here the sequenced sample was PBMCs, taken after 36 months of ibrutinib treatment. The TCR originated in a human donor with chronic lymphocytic leukemia.

CDR3 sequence (DNA): TGCGCCAGCAGCCAAGGTCTGGGCTTGGGGGGCTACACCTTC. Translation gives CASSQGLGLGGYTF. The V and J genes are TRBV4-1 and TRBJ1-2; D is unclear. Trimming pared 1 base from V and 8 bases from J, leaving 14 bases between. Germline V lookup: CDR1 MGHRA, CDR2 YSYEKL. The length of the CDR3 is 14 residues.